This T cell receptor beta chain was captured in a study of shared clonotypes between healthy human individuals. On the study more broadly: CD4 naive and memory got three plates each, CD8 naive two, CD8 memory one.

Details on this clone: Its specificity is unknown.

V was trimmed by 7 bases and J by 1 base, leaving 11 bases between them. Germline CDR1 reads SNHLY; CDR2 reads FYNNEI. The CDR3 extends over 13 amino acids. CD4+ cell separation produced CD45RA+ naive and CD45RA-negative memory subsets. Clones were read by immunoSEQ multiplex PCR, and TCRdb kept only the in-frame ones, dropping some. The profile shows over a million clones, approximately 80% of them singletons. Study-wide points: Clonotype sharing among donors, it was expected, would be affected by sequencing depth. Sampling involved blood alone; tissue repertoires likely differ.

V and J are TRBV2 and TRBJ2-7; D call uncertain. Sequencing was carried out using memory CD4+ T cells from PBMCs. Subset of the sample: CD45RA-negative fraction. This clonotype was sampled from a man aged 18 to 29 in good health. Some clones in this sample may be carry-over from other donors' samples. Here the CDR3 DNA reads TGTGCCAGCATTCTGACTCCTTCCTACGAGCAGTACTTC. Translating gives CASILTPSYEQYF.